The rows below give T cell receptor beta chains drawn from one sample of a study of cytomegalovirus exposure and HLA in healthy donors. Using immunoSEQ multiplex PCR, the repertoire was profiled, and TCRdb retains in-frame clones only, with some absent. The sample includes about 200,000 clones, roughly 80% of them seen just once. The sample was PBMCs. Every receptor here comes from a woman aged 30 to 39 in good health and CMV-seropositive. CDR3s include the opening cysteine and the closing phenylalanine or tryptophan. A D gene is named only where the DNA matches it firmly. Clone size is stated in some rows and not others, as once, few, many or a class when expanded.

j_call | clone_size | v_call | d_call | cdr3_nt | cdr3_aa
TRBJ1-3 | - | TRBV6-5 | - | TGTGCCAGCAGTAGGGGCCTAAGCTCTGGAAACACCATATATTTT | CASSRGLSSGNTIYF
TRBJ1-3 | - | TRBV11-3 | TRBD1 | TGTGCCAGCAGCCGGGGCACAGGGGAGAACACCATATATTTT | CASSRGTGENTIYF
TRBJ2-1 | - | TRBV6-6 | TRBD2 | TGTGCCAGCAGCCTCGAACTAGCGGGCTACAATGAGCAGTTCTTC | CASSLELAGYNEQFF
TRBJ2-1 | - | TRBV7-3 | TRBD2 | TGTGCCAGCGCGCCGAAGCGGGAGTCCAATGAGCAGTTCTTC | CASAPKRESNEQFF
TRBJ2-5 | - | TRBV6-1 | TRBD2 | TGTGCCACCAATAGCGGGGGGGGGTACCAAGAGACCCAGTACTTC | CATNSGGGYQETQYF
TRBJ1-4 | - | TRBV13 | - | TGTGCCAGCAGCTTGCAGACAGCCTCAGGAGAAAAACTGTTTTTT | CASSLQTASGEKLFF
TRBJ2-7 | - | TRBV5-1 | - | TGCGCCAGCAGCTGGGACAACAACGAGCAGTACTTC | CASSWDNNEQYF
TRBJ2-3 | - | TRBV7-3 | - | TGTGCCAGCAGCGGAAGAGACGGACACCCAGATACGCAGTATTTT | CASSGRDGHPDTQYF
TRBJ1-1 | - | TRBV19 | - | TGTGCCAGTATGCGGACAGTTAGGACGGACACTGAAGCTTTCTTT | CASMRTVRTDTEAFF
TRBJ2-3 | - | TRBV7-2 | - | TGTGCCAGCAGCCCCTGGGGGGGGGCGGGGGATACGCAGTATTTT | CASSPWGGAGDTQYF
TRBJ2-5 | - | TRBV27 | TRBD2 | TGTGCCAGCAGTAGCCGACGACTAGCCCAAGAGACCCAGTACTTC | CASSSRRLAQETQYF
TRBJ1-1 | - | TRBV28 | TRBD1 | TGTGCCAGTCGCAGGGGGATCACTGAAGCTTTCTTT | CASRRGITEAFF
TRBJ2-1 | once | TRBV11-2 | - | TGTGCCAGCAGCTCCCCTCAGGAGCAGTTCTTC | CASSSPQEQFF
TRBJ2-4 | - | TRBV5-6 | - | TGTGCCAGCAGCTTCCGGACTAACTTTCCCATTCAGTACTTC | CASSFRTNFPIQYF
TRBJ1-4 | - | TRBV7-6 | - | TGTGCCAGCAGCTGGCGAGGAGGGCAGCAGGATGAAAAACTGTTTTTT | CASSWRGGQQDEKLFF
TRBJ2-5 | - | TRBV9 | - | TGTGCCAGCAGCGTAGCCTCAGGCCCGGAGACCCAGTACTTC | CASSVASGPETQYF
TRBJ1-4 | - | TRBV7-9 | - | TGTTCCAGCAGTCTAGGGGTCGAAAAACTGTTTTTT | CSSSLGVEKLFF
TRBJ2-3 | - | TRBV2 | - | TGTGCCAGCAGTGGTGTCGCAGATACGCAGTATTTT | CASSGVADTQYF
TRBJ2-3 | - | TRBV30 | TRBD2 | TGTGCCTGGAGTAGGCGGGAGCGAGATACGCAGTATTTT | CAWSRRERDTQYF
TRBJ2-1 | - | TRBV6-4 | TRBD2 | TGTGCCAGCAGTGACGTTGCTAGCGGGACCTACAATGAGCAGTTCTTC | CASSDVASGTYNEQFF
TRBJ2-7 | - | TRBV30 | TRBD2 | TGTGCCTGCAACCATCGGACTAGCGGGGGAGACGAGCAGTACTTC | CACNHRTSGGDEQYF
TRBJ1-2 | - | TRBV7-3 | - | TGTGCCAGCAGCTTATCAGGGTATGATGGCTACACCTTC | CASSLSGYDGYTF
TRBJ1-2 | - | TRBV6-6 | - | TGTGCCAGCAGTTACTCTTCCGTCAACTATGGCTACACCTTC | CASSYSSVNYGYTF
TRBJ1-1 | - | TRBV7-2 | TRBD1 | TGTGCCAGCAGCCTCCGACAGGGGGCGAACACTGAAGCTTTCTTT | CASSLRQGANTEAFF
TRBJ2-7 | - | TRBV7-2 | - | TGTGCCAGCAGCCGAACCCATTGGAATAGCGGAGGGGTCTCCTACGAGCAGTACTTC | CASSRTHWNSGGVSYEQYF
TRBJ1-4 | - | TRBV7-2 | - | TGTGCCAGCAGCTTAGATCCGGGGAGGGGTGAAAAACTGTTTTTT | CASSLDPGRGEKLFF